Sequencing of this T cell receptor (beta chain) was carried out in a study of blood T cell repertoires in COVID-19. This CDR3 region has 12 residues. V was trimmed by 1 base and J by 11 bases, leaving 12 bases between them. The V gene's germline CDR1 is SQVTM and CDR2 ANQGSEA. Participants came from 24 US areas, aged roughly 18 to 100 years. The data were produced by immunoSEQ multiplex PCR, yet TCRdb's version contains in-frame clones alone and is incomplete. The sample records 220,000 or so clones, approximately 83% being singletons. Sequenced input: PBMCs or T cells enriched from blood (not recorded which). The TCR comes from a woman aged 40 to 50 with acute COVID-19. V and J are TRBV29-1 and TRBJ2-1, with a tentative D call TRBD1 (6 bases). Here the CDR3 DNA reads TGCAGCGTTGAAGTGTTACAGGGCAAGCAGTTCTTC. Protein: CSVEVLQGKQFF.